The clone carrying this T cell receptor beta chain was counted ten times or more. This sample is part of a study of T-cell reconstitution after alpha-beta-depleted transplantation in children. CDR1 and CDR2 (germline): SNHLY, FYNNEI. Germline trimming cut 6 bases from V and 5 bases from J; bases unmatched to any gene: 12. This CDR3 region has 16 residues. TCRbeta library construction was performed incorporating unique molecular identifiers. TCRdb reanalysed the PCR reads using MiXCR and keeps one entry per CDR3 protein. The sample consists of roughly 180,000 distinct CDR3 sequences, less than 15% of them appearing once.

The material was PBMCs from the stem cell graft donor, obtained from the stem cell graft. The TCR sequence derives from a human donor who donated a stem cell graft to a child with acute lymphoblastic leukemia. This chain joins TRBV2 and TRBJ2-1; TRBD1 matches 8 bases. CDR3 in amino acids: CASSATQTGVDNEQFF. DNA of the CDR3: TGTGCCAGCAGCGCAACCCAGACAGGGGTCGACAATGAGCAGTTCTTC.